This T cell receptor beta chain is drawn from a study of T cells after yellow fever vaccination. MiXCR, run by TCRdb on the 5' RACE reads, gives a single entry per CDR3 protein. The sample yields some 600,000 distinct CDR3 sequences, roughly a sixth seen once. Points on this clonotype: The antigen is undetermined.

General study points: Detected again after the booster were most primary-vaccination clones, at 96% CD4 and 88% CD8.

This TCR was recovered from a man aged 18 to 30 who received the YFV17D yellow fever vaccine. The starting material was PBMCs, obtained 4 to 5 days after the first yellow fever vaccination.

This CDR3 reads CASSLYSGTASYEQYF. The CDR3 region has the DNA TGTGCCAGCAGCTTGTATTCCGGGACAGCTTCCTACGAGCAGTACTTC. The chain employs TRBV9 and TRBJ2-7, with 7 bases aligning to TRBD1. The CDR3 length is 16 residues. The germline V gene encodes CDR1 SGDLS and CDR2 YYNGEE. Trimming cost V 4 bases and J 1 base; bases outside gene matches: 11. The whole variable domain, filled in from reference TRBV9 and TRBJ2-7, reads DSGVTQTPKHLITATGQRVTLRCSPRSGDLSVYWYQQSLDQGLQFLIQYYNGEERAKGNILERFSAQQFPDLHSELNLSSLELGDSALYFCASSLYSGTASYEQYFGPGTRLTVT.